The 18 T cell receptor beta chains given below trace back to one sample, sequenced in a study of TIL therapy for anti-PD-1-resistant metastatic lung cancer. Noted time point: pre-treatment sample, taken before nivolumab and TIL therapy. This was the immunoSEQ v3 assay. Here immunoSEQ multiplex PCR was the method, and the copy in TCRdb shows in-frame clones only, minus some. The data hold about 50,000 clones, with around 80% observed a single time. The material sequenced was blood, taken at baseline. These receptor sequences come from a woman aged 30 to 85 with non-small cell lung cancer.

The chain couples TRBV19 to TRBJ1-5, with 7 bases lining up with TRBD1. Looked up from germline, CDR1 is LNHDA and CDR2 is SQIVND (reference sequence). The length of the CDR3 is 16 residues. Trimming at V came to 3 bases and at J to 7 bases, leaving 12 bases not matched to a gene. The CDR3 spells CASSIPDRVGSQPQHF. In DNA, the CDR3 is TGTGCCAGTAGTATTCCCGACAGGGTGGGCAGCCAGCCCCAGCATTTT.

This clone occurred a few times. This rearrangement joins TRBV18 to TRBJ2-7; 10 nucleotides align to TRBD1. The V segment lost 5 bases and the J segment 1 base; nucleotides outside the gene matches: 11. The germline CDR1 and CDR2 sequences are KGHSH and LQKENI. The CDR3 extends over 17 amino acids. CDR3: CASSSLTGGVGSYEQYF. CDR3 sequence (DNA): TGTGCCAGCTCATCATTGACAGGGGGCGTAGGGTCCTACGAGCAGTACTTC.

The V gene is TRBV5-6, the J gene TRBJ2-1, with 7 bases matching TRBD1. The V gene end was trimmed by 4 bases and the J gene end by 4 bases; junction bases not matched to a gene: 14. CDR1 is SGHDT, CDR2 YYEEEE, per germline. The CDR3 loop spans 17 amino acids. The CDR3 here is CASSLIRPGQRYNEQFF. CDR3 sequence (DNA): TGTGCCAGCAGCCTGATCAGACCGGGACAGAGATACAATGAGCAGTTCTTC.

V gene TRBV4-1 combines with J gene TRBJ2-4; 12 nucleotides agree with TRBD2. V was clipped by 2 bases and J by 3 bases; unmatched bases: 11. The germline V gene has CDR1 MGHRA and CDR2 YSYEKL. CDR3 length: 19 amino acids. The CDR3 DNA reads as TGCGCCAGCAGCCAATCGGAGACTAGCGGGAGTCTCGGCAAAAACATTCAGTACTTC. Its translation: CASSQSETSGSLGKNIQYF.

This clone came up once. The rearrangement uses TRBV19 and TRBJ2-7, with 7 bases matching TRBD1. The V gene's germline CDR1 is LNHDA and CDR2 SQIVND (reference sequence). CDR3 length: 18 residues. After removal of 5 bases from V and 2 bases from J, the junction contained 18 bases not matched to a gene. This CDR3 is CASSPRTQQGPLTYEQYF. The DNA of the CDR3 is TGTGCCAGTAGTCCCCGAACCCAACAGGGGCCTCTAACCTACGAGCAGTACTTC. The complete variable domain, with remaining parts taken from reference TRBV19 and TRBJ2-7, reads DGGITQSPKYLFRKEGQNVTLSCEQNLNHDAMYWYRQDPGQGLRLIYYSQIVNDFQKGDIAEGYSVSREKKESFPLTVTSAQKNPTAFYLCASSPRTQQGPLTYEQYFGPGTRLTVT.

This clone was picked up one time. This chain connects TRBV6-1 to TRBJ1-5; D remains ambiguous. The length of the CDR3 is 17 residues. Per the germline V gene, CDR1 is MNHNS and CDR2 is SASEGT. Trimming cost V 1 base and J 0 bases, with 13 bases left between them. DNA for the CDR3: TGTGCCAGCAGTGAAGGCCACAGCGTCTATAGCAATCAGCCCCAGCATTTT. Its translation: CASSEGHSVYSNQPQHF.

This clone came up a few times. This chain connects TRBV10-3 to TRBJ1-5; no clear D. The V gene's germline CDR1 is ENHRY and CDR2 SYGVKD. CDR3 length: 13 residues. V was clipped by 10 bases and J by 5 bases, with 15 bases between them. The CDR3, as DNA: TGTGCCACCCAGTGGGGAGTCGATCAGCCCCAGCATTTT. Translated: CATQWGVDQPQHF.

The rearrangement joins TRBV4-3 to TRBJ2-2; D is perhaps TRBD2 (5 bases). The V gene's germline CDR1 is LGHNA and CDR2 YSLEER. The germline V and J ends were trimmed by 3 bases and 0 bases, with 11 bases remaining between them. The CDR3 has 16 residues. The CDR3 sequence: CASSHRTGTNTGELFF. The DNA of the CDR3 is TGCGCCAGCAGCCACCGCACGGGGACGAACACCGGGGAGCTGTTTTTT.

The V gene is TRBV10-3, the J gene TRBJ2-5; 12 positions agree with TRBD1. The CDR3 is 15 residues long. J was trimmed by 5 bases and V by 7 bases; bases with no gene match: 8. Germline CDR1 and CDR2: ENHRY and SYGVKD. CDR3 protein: CAITRDRGRDETQYF. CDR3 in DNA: TGTGCCATCACCCGGGACAGGGGGCGGGACGAGACCCAGTACTTC.

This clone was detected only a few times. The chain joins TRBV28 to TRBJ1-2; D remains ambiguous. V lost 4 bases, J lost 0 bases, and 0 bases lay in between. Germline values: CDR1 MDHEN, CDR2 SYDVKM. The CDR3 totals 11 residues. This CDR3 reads CASSSNYGYTF. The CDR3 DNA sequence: TGTGCCAGCAGTTCTAACTATGGCTACACCTTC.

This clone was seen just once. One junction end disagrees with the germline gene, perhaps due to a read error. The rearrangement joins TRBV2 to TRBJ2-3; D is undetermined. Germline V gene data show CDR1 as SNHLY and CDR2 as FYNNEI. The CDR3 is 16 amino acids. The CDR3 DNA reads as TGTGCCGGCAGTGACGTAGGGCGGCTCAGCACAGATACGCAGTATTTT. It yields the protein CAGSDVGRLSTDTQYF.

The CDR3: CASSPLGTGTANYGYTF. CDR3 nucleotide sequence: TGTGCCAGCAGCCCCCTCGGGACAGGGACGGCTAACTATGGCTACACCTTC. V usage is TRBV7-9 and J usage is TRBJ1-2; 9 bases map to TRBD1. From germline, CDR1 is SEHNR and CDR2 FQNEAQ (reference sequence). After removal of 5 bases from V and 0 bases from J, the junction contained 10 bases not matched to a gene. The CDR3 length is 17 residues.

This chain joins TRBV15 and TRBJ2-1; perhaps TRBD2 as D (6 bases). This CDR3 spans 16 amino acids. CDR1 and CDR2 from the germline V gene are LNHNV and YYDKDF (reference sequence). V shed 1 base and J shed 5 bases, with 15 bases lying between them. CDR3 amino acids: CATSRGPSVADNEQFF. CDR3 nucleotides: TGTGCCACCAGCAGAGGACCGTCGGTAGCGGACAATGAGCAGTTCTTC.

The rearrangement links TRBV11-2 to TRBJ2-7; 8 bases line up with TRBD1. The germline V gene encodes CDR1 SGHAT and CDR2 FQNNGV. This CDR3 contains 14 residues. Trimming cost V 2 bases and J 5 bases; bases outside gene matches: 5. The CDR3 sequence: CASSLKTGADEQYF. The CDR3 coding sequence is TGTGCCAGCAGCTTAAAGACAGGGGCAGACGAGCAGTACTTC.

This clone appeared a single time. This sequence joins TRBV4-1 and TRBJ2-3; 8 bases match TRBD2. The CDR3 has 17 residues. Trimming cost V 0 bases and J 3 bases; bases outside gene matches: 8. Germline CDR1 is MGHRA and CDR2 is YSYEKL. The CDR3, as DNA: TGCGCCAGCAGCCAAGATAAATGGCGGGGGGTGACAGATACGCAGTATTTT. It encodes CASSQDKWRGVTDTQYF.

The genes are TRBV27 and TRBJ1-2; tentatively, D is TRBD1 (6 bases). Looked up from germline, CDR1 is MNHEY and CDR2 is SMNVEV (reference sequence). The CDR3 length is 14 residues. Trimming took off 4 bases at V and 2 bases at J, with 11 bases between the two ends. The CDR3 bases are TGTGCCAGCAGTTCGATCACAGGGAACTATGGCTACACCTTC. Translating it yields CASSSITGNYGYTF.

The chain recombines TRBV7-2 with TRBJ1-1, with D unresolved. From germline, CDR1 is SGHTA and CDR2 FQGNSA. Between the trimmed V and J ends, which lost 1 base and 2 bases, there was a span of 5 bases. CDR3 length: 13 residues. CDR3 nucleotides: TGTGCCAGCAGCTTAGACACCAACACTGAAGCTTTCTTT. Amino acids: CASSLDTNTEAFF.

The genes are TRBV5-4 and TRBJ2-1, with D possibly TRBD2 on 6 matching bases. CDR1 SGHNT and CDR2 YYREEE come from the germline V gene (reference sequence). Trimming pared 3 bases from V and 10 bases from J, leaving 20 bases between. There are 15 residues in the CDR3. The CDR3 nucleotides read TGTGCCAGCAGCTCCGGGAGAGGGTCCCCCCTGGAGCAGTTCTTC. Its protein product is CASSSGRGSPLEQFF.